This entry describes one TCR beta chain. These data belong to a study of blood T cell repertoires in COVID-19. V shed 7 bases and J shed 6 bases, with 8 bases lying between them. The CDR3 covers 11 residues. CDR1 MNHNY and CDR2 SVGAGI come from the germline V gene (reference sequence). Original analysis: Amplification of reference gene primers provided the estimated nucleated cell counts. Using immunoSEQ multiplex PCR, the repertoire was profiled, and TCRdb retains in-frame clones only, with some absent. V and J calls plus clone size are reproduced from that table; the DNA served to infer D and trimming. The sample holds under 200,000 clones, around 85% seen once.

This receptor was identified in an older woman with COVID-19, enrolled during active disease. J is TRBJ2-3 and V is TRBV6-6; D unresolved. Source material: peripheral blood. CDR3 sequence: CASTYLDTQYF. The CDR3 nucleotides are TGTGCCAGCACCTATCTGGATACGCAGTATTTT.